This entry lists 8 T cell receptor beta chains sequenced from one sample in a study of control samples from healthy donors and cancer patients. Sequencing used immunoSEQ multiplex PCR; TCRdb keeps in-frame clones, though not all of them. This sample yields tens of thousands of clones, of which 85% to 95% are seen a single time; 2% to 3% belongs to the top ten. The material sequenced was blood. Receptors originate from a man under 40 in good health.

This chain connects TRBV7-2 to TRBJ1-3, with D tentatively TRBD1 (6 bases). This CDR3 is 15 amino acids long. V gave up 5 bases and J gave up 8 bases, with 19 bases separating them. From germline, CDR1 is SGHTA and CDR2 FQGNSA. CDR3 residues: CASSAVGNRVDTIYF. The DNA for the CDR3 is TGTGCCAGCAGCGCCGTCGGAAACAGGGTAGACACCATATATTTT.

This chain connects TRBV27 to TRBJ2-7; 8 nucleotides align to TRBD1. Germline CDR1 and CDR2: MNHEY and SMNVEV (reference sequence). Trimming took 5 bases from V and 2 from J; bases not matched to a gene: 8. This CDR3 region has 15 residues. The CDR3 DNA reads TGTGCCAGCAGTCCAACGAAGACAGGGGCCTACGAGCAGTACTTC. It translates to CASSPTKTGAYEQYF.

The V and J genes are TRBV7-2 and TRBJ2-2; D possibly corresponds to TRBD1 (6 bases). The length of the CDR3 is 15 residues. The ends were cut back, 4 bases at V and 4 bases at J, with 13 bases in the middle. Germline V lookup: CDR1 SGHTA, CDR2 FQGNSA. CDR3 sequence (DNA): TGTGCCAGCAGCTCACAGGGCGTTCGCACCGGGGAGCTGTTTTTT. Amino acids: CASSSQGVRTGELFF.

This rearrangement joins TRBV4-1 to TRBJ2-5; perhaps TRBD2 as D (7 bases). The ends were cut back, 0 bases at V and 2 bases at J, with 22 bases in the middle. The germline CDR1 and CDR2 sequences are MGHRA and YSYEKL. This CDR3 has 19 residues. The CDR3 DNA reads TGCGCCAGCAGCCAAGAGCCGCCTTTTTGGGGAGGGGGACAAGAGACCCAGTACTTC. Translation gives CASSQEPPFWGGGQETQYF.

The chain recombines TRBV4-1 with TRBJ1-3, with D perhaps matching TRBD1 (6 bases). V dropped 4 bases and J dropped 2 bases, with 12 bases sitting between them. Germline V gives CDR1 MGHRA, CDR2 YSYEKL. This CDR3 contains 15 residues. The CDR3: CASSRTPGAGNTIYF. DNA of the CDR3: TGCGCCAGCAGCCGAACCCCAGGGGCTGGAAACACCATATATTTT.

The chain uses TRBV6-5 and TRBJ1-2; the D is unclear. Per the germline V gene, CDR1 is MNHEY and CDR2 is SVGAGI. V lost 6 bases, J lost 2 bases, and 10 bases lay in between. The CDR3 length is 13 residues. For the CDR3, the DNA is TGTGCCAGCAGCAAAACACCAAACTATGGCTACACCTTC. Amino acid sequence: CASSKTPNYGYTF.

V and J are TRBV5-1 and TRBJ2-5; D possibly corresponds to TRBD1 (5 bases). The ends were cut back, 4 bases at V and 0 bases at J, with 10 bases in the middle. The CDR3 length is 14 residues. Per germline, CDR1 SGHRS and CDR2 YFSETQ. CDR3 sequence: CASSTLGDQETQYF. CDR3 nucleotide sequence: TGCGCCAGCAGCACCTTAGGGGACCAAGAGACCCAGTACTTC.

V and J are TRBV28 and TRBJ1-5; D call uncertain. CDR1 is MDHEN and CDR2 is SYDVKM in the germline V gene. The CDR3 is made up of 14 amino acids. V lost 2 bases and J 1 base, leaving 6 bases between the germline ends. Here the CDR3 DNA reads TGTGCCAGCAGTTTACTCTTAAGCAATCAGCCCCAGCATTTT. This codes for CASSLLLSNQPQHF.